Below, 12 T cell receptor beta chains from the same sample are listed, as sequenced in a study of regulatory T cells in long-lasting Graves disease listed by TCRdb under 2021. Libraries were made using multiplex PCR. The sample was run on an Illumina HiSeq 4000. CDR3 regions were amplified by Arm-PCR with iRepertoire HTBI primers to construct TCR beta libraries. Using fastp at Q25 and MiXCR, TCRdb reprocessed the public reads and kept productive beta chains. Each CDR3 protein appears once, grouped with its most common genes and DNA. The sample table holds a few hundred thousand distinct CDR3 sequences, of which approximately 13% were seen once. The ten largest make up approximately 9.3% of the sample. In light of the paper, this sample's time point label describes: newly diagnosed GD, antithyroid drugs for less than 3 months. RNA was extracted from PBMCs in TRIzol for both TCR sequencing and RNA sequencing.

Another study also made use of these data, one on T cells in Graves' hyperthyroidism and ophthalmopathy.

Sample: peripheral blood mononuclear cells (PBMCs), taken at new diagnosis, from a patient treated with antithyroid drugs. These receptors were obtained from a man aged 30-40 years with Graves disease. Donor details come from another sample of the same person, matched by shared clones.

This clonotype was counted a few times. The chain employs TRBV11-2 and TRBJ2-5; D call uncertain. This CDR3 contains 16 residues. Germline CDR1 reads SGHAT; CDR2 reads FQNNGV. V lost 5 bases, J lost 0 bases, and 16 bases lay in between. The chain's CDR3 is CASSAGDGWYQETQYF. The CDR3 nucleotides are TGTGCCAGCAGCGCCGGAGACGGTTGGTACCAAGAGACCCAGTACTTC.

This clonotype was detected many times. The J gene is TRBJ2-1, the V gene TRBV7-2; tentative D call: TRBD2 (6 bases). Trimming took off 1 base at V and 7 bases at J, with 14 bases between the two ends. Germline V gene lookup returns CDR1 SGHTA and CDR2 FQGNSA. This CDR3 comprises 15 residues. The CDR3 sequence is CASSLGGSSGNEQFF. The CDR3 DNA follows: TGTGCCAGCAGCTTAGGAGGTTCCAGCGGGAATGAGCAGTTCTTC.

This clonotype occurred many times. CDR3 sequence: CASSVGIGDTEAFF. The DNA for the CDR3 is TGTGCCAGCAGCGTCGGCATCGGAGACACTGAAGCTTTCTTT. This sequence joins TRBV9 and TRBJ1-1, with D hard to call. This CDR3 is 14 amino acids long. The V end lost 2 bases, the J end lost 3 bases, and 11 bases lay between the germline ends. CDR1 is SGDLS, CDR2 YYNGEE, per germline. The full variable domain, rest sourced from reference TRBV9 and TRBJ1-1, is DSGVTQTPKHLITATGQRVTLRCSPRSGDLSVYWYQQSLDQGLQFLIQYYNGEERAKGNILERFSAQQFPDLHSELNLSSLELGDSALYFCASSVGIGDTEAFFGQGTRLTVV.

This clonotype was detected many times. CDR3 sequence reads: CASSEGGDLYGYTF. CDR3 nucleotide sequence: TGTGCCAGCAGTGAGGGGGGGGATCTCTATGGCTACACCTTC. The rearrangement links TRBV6-1 to TRBJ1-2; tentative D call: TRBD1 (5 bases). V lost 3 bases, J lost 4 bases, and 12 bases lay in between. Germline loops: CDR1 MNHNS, CDR2 SASEGT. The CDR3 is 14 amino acids.

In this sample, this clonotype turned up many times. Written as DNA, the CDR3 is TGCGCCAGCAGCTGGTCGGGGATGCAGTTCTTC. The encoded protein is CASSWSGMQFF. The chain links TRBV5-1 to TRBJ2-1; weak D call: TRBD2 (5 bases). CDR3 length equals 11 residues. Trimming left V 3 bases short and J 12 bases short, with 10 bases between. CDR1 is SGHRS and CDR2 is YFSETQ in the germline V gene.

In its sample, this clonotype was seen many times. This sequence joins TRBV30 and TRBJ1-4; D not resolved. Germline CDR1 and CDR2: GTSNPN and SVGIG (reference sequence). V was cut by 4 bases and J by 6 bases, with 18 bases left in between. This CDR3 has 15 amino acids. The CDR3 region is CAWTFKRAYYEKLFF. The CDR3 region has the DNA TGTGCCTGGACCTTCAAGAGGGCTTATTATGAAAAACTGTTTTTT. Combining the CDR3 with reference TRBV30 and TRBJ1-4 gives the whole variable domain SQTIHQWPATLVQPVGSPLSLECTVEGTSNPNLYWYRQAAGRGLQLLFYSVGIGQISSEVPQNLSASRPQDRQFILSSKKLLLSDSGFYLCAWTFKRAYYEKLFFGSGTQLSVL.

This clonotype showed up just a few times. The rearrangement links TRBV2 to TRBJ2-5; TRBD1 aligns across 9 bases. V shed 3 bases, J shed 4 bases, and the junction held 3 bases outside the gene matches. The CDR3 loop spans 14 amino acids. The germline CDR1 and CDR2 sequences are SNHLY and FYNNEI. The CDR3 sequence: CASSEGQGAETQYF. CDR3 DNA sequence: TGTGCCAGCAGTGAGGGACAGGGTGCAGAGACCCAGTACTTC. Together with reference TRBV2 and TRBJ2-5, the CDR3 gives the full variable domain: EPEVTQTPSHQVTQMGQEVILRCVPISNHLYFYWYRQILGQKVEFLVSFYNNEISEKSEIFDDQFSVERPDGSNFTLKIRSTKLEDSAMYFCASSEGQGAETQYFGPGTRLLVL.

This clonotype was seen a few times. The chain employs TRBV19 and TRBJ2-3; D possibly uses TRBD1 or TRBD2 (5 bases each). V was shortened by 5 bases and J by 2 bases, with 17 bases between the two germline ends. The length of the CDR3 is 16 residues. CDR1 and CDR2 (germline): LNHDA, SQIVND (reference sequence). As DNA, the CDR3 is TGTGCCAGTAGTCCGGGGCAGACTTCCTACACAGATACGCAGTATTTT. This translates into CASSPGQTSYTDTQYF.

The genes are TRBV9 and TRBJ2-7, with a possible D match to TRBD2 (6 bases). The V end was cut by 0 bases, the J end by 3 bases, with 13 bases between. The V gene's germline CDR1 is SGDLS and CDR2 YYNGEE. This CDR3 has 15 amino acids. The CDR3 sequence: CASSVEGGVNYEQYF. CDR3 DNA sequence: TGTGCCAGCAGCGTAGAAGGAGGGGTTAACTACGAGCAGTACTTC.

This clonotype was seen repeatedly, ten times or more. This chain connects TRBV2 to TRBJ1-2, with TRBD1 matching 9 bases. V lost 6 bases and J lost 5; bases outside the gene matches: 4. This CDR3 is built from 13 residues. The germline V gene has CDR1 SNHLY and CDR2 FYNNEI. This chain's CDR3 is CASRAQGAYGYTF. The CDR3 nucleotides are TGTGCCAGCAGGGCACAGGGGGCTTATGGCTACACCTTC.

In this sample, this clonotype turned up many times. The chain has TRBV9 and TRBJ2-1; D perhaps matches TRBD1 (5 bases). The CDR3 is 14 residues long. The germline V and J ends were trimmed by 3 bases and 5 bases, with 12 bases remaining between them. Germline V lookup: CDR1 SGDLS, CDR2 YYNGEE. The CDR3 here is CASSGADRNNEQFF. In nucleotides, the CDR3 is TGTGCCAGCAGCGGCGCTGACAGAAACAATGAGCAGTTCTTC.

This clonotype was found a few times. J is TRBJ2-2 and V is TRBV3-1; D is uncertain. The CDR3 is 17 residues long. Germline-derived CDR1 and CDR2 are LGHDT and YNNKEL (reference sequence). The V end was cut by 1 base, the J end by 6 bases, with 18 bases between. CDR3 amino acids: CASSQGPGKTSAGELFF. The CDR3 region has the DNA TGTGCCAGCAGCCAAGGGCCAGGCAAAACCAGCGCCGGGGAGCTGTTTTTT.